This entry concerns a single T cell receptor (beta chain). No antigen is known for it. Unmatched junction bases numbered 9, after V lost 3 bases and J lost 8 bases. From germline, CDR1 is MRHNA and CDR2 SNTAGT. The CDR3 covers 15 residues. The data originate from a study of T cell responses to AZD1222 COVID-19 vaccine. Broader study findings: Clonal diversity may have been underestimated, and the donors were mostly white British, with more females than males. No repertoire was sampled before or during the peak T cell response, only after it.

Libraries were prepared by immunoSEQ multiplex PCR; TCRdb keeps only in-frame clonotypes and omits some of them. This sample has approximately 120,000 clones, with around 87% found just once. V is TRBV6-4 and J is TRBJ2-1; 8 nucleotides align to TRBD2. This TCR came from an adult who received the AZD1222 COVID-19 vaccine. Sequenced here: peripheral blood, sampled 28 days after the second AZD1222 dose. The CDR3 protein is CASSELSGGVHEQFF. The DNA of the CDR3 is TGTGCCAGCAGTGAATTGAGCGGGGGCGTCCATGAGCAGTTCTTC.